This note documents a single TCR beta chain sequence. This entry comes from a study of blood T cell repertoires in COVID-19. Background on the study: The samples span acute and convalescent COVID-19 from the United States, Italy and Spain. T cells, B-cell-depleted T cells, or PBMCs provided the cDNA or gDNA that served as material.

Germline values: CDR1 KGHSH, CDR2 LQKENI. CDR3 length: 16 residues. The V gene lost 6 bases and the J gene lost 8 bases, with 25 bases spanning the gap. Assay used: immunoSEQ multiplex PCR; TCRdb lists only in-frame clones, some missing. The sample shows roughly 300,000 clones, 92% of them seen only once. Participants' own reports of clinical history determined their cohort assignment. The rearrangement uses TRBV18 and TRBJ1-2, with D unresolved. The receptor's source is a woman in her twenties or thirties who had recovered from COVID-19. Sample: PBMCs or T cells enriched from blood (not recorded which). CDR3 protein: CASSPEGGRKLGGYTF. The CDR3 DNA is TGTGCCAGCTCCCCAGAGGGTGGGAGAAAACTCGGCGGCTACACCTTC.